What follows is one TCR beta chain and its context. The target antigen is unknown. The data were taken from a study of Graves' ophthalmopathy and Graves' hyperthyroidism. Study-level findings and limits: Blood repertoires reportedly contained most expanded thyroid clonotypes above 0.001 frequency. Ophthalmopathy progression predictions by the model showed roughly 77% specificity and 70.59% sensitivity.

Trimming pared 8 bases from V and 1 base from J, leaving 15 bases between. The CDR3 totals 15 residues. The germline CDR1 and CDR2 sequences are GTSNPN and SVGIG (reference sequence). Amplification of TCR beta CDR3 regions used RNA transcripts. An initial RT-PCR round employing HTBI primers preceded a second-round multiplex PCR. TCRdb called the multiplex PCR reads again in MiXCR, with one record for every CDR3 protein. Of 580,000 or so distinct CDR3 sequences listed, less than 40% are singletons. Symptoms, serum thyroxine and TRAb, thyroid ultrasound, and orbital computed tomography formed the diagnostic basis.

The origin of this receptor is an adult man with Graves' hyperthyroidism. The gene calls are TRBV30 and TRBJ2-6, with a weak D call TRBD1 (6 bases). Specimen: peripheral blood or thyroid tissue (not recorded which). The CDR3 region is CASHGQFSGANVLTF. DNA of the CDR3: TGTGCCAGCCACGGACAGTTTTCTGGGGCCAACGTCCTGACTTTC.